What follows describes a single TCR beta chain. Its antigen is undetermined. One end of the junction is discordant with germline, which a read error may explain. The data are from a study of tumor-infiltrating lymphocytes in primary liver carcinoma. Study information: Stage T1-T3 N0M0 tumors spanned about 4.2 to 10 cm. Sequenced samples came back with roughly 3.5 to 7.5 million productive TCRbeta reads, and the counts looked alike across tissue types.

Synthesis of TCR beta cDNA was carried out from approximately 500 ng total RNA with a constant-region primer. Three nested multiplex PCR rounds of slightly modified ARM-PCR generated TCR beta libraries. Rounds one and two of PCR, each of roughly 11 cycles, were primed with TRBV1-TRBV30 forward primers and a C-beta reverse primer. TCRdb reprocessed the multiplex PCR reads with MiXCR, giving one entry per CDR3 protein. The sample includes 25,000 to 35,000 distinct CDR3 sequences, 71% of them seen just once. Germline V CDR1 and CDR2: MNHEY, SVGAGI. CDR3 size: 12 residues. It was from around 18-30 mg of unsorted bulk tissue that RNA and DNA were co-extracted. The sampling covered five separate regions of each tumor. The study's findings and limits: The proportion of top clones found throughout all five tumor regions was only about 7-24%.

The sample consisted of liver tumor tissue from sampling region 3. Subset meaning: tumor region T3, left-lateral pole. This receptor was taken from a woman in her 30s with primary liver carcinoma and hepatitis B virus infection. The chain has TRBV6-5 and TRBJ1-2, with no clear D. CDR3 DNA sequence: TGTACCAGCAGTTCACCAGGCGTCGGCTATACCTTC. Protein: CTSSSPGVGYTF.